Listed below are T cell receptor beta chains from one sample, sequenced in a study of T cell responses to AZD1222 COVID-19 vaccine. TCRdb's table, derived via immunoSEQ multiplex PCR, lists solely in-frame clones and lacks some. The sample has under 200,000 clones; approximately 92% are singletons. The specimen was peripheral blood, collected 28 days after the second dose of the MenACWY control vaccine. These receptor sequences come from an adult who received the MenACWY meningococcal vaccine as a control. Both conserved end residues are part of each CDR3. A D gene is named only where the DNA matches it firmly. Expanded clones get a size class; other rows say once, few or many, or leave the size out.

J gene,CDR3 length,V gene,clone size,D gene,CDR3 protein,CDR3 DNA
TRBJ1-1,15,TRBV27,few,-,CASSLSRSVNTEAFF,TGTGCCAGCAGTTTATCCAGGTCGGTGAACACTGAAGCTTTCTTT
TRBJ2-7,13,TRBV18,-,-,CASSPPVAYEQYF,TGTGCCAGCTCACCACCAGTGGCCTACGAGCAGTACTTC
TRBJ1-1,13,TRBV4-1,-,TRBD1,CASSSRGGTEAFF,TGCGCCAGCAGCTCCAGGGGGGGAACTGAAGCTTTCTTT
TRBJ1-5,14,TRBV27,once,-,CASKGGAGNQPQHF,TGTGCCAGCAAGGGGGGGGCGGGCAATCAGCCCCAGCATTTT
TRBJ2-1,15,TRBV12-5,once,TRBD2,CASAPGRAGGNEQFF,TGTGCTAGTGCCCCAGGGAGGGCCGGTGGGAATGAGCAGTTCTTC
TRBJ1-1,14,TRBV10-2,-,TRBD1,CASRKAGGATEAFF,TGCGCCAGCAGGAAGGCAGGGGGGGCCACTGAAGCTTTCTTT
TRBJ2-7,15,TRBV3-1/TRBV3-2,-,TRBD2,CASASHSGTTYEQYF,TGTGCCAGCGCCAGCCATAGCGGGACAACCTACGAGCAGTACTTC
TRBJ1-1,14,TRBV2,-,TRBD1,CASRLTGGNTEAFF,TGTGCCAGCAGATTGACAGGGGGAAACACTGAAGCTTTCTTT
TRBJ2-7,15,TRBV7-9,-,TRBD2,CASSRISGSSYEQYF,TGTGCCAGCAGCCGGATTAGCGGGAGCTCCTACGAGCAGTACTTC
TRBJ2-7,16,TRBV6-5,once,TRBD2,CASSYSGGGGSYEQYF,TGTGCCAGCAGTTACTCAGGAGGCGGGGGCTCCTACGAGCAGTACTTC
TRBJ2-1,15,TRBV6-5,-,TRBD2,CASRRTSGMVNEQFF,TGTGCCAGCAGACGGACTAGCGGGATGGTCAATGAGCAGTTCTTC
TRBJ1-1,14,TRBV6-2/TRBV6-3,-,-,CASSPPNRGTEAFF,TGTGCCAGCAGCCCCCCCAACAGAGGCACTGAAGCTTTCTTT
TRBJ1-1,15,TRBV19,-,-,CASRPGTLMNTEAFF,TGTGCCAGCAGGCCGGGAACCCTCATGAACACTGAAGCTTTCTTT
TRBJ2-7,14,TRBV7-2,-,-,CASSLASQAVEQYF,TGTGCCAGCAGCTTAGCATCCCAGGCGGTGGAGCAGTACTTC
TRBJ1-5,13,TRBV12-3/TRBV12-4,-,-,CASSEISNQPQHF,TGTGCCAGCAGTGAGATTAGCAATCAGCCCCAGCATTTT
TRBJ2-5,14,TRBV6-2/TRBV6-3,-,-,CASSRSRGRETQYF,TGTGCCAGCAGTCGATCCCGGGGGAGAGAGACCCAGTACTTC
TRBJ1-2,13,TRBV25-1,-,TRBD1,CASSDRGEGGYTF,TGTGCCAGCAGTGACAGGGGGGAGGGCGGCTACACCTTC
TRBJ1-1,18,TRBV29-1,-,TRBD1,CSVSRDRDWGVMNTEAFF,TGCAGCGTATCCCGGGACAGGGACTGGGGGGTTATGAACACTGAAGCTTTCTTT
TRBJ1-1,14,TRBV4-3,-,-,CASSQGRVGTEAFF,TGCGCCAGCAGCCAAGGTCGCGTGGGGACTGAAGCTTTCTTT
TRBJ1-2,12,TRBV16,-,-,CASSQGGYGYTF,TGTGCCAGCAGCCAAGGGGGCTATGGCTACACCTTC
TRBJ1-4,12,TRBV6-5,-,-,CASSIQGEKLFF,TGTGCCAGCAGTATCCAGGGGGAAAAACTGTTTTTT
TRBJ1-1,14,TRBV6-5,-,TRBD1,CASSLDRVNTEAFF,TGTGCCAGCAGTTTAGACAGGGTGAACACTGAAGCTTTCTTT
TRBJ1-5,15,TRBV4-2,-,-,CASSQDSGAGQPQHF,TGTGCCAGCAGCCAAGATTCTGGGGCGGGTCAGCCCCAGCATTTT
TRBJ2-1,20,TRBV14,-,TRBD2,CASSQIFGLAGAGSYNEQFF,TGTGCCAGCAGCCAAATCTTCGGACTAGCGGGAGCCGGCTCCTACAATGAGCAGTTCTTC
TRBJ1-1,12,TRBV7-9,-,-,CASSLTDSGAFF,TGTGCCAGCAGCTTGACCGACAGTGGAGCTTTCTTT
TRBJ2-3,13,TRBV29-1,-,TRBD2,CSARPGGTDTQYF,TGCAGCGCCCGTCCGGGGGGGACAGATACGCAGTATTTT